In this sample, the clone carrying this TCR beta chain turned up a few times. Its antigen is still unknown. Germline CDR1 MNHEY, CDR2 SVGEGT. V lost 6 bases and J lost 9, with 11 bases in between. This CDR3 region has 11 residues. Assay used: immunoSEQ multiplex PCR; TCRdb lists only in-frame clones, some missing. The sample consists of some 120,000 clones, roughly 90% of them appearing once. This sample stems from a study of T cell responses to AZD1222 COVID-19 vaccine. Study context: Second-dose schedules of about 4 or about 12 weeks were combined.

Study-wide results and caveats: Two doses of AZD1222 preceded a rise in Spike-specific TCR breadth and depth.

Sequences were derived from peripheral blood, sampled on day 0 of AZD1222 vaccination. This chain connects TRBV6-2 or TRBV6-3 to TRBJ1-1; maybe TRBD1 (5 bases). This TCR derives from an adult in good health. The CDR3 spells CASSDSAKAFF. Here the CDR3 DNA reads TGTGCCAGCAGCGACAGCGCGAAAGCTTTCTTT.